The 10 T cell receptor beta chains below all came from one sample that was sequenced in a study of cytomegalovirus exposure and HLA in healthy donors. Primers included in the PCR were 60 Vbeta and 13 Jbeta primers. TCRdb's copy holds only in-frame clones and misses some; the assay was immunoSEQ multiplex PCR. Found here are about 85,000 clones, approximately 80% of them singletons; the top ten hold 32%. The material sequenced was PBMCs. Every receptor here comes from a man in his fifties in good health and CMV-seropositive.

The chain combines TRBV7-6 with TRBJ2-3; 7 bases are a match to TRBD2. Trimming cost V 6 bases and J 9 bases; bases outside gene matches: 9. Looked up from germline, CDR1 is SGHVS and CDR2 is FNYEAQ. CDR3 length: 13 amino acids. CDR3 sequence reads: CASSPLGGGTQYF. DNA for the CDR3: TGTGCCAGCAGTCCACTGGGGGGAGGGACGCAGTATTTT.

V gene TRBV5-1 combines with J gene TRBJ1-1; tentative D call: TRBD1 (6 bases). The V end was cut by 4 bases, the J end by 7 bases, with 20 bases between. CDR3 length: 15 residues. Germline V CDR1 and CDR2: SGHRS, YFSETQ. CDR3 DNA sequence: TGCGCCAGCAGCCCGAATGAACAGGGCCGGGGTGAAGCTTTCTTT. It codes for CASSPNEQGRGEAFF.

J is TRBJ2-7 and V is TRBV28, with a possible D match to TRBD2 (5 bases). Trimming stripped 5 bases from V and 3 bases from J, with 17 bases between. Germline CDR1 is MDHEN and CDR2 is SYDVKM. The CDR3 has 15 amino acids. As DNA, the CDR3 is TGTGCCAGCAGTGCCCTAATCGGACTTATCTACGAGCAGTACTTC. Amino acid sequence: CASSALIGLIYEQYF.

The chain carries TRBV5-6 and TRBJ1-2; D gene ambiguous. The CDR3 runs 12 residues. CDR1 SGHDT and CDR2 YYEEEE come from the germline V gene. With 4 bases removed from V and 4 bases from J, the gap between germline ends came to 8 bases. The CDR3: CASSVLSYGYTF. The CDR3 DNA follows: TGTGCCAGCAGCGTCCTTAGCTATGGCTACACCTTC.

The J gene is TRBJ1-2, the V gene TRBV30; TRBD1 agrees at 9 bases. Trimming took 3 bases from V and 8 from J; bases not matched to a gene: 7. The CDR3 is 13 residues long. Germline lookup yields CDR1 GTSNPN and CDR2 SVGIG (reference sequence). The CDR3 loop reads CAWSHRQGGGYTF. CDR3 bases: TGTGCCTGGAGCCACCGACAGGGGGGAGGCTACACCTTC.

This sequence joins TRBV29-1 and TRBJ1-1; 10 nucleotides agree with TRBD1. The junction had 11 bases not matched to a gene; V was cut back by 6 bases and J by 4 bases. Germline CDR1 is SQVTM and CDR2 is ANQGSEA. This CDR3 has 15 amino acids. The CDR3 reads CSVLSWDRGGTEAFF. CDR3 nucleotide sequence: TGCAGCGTCCTAAGCTGGGACAGGGGCGGCACTGAAGCTTTCTTT. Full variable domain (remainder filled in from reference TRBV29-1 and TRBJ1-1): SAVISQKPSRDICQRGTSLTIQCQVDSQVTMMFWYRQQPGQSLTLIATANQGSEATYESGFVIDKFPISRPNLTFSTLTVSNMSPEDSSIYLCSVLSWDRGGTEAFFGQGTRLTVV.

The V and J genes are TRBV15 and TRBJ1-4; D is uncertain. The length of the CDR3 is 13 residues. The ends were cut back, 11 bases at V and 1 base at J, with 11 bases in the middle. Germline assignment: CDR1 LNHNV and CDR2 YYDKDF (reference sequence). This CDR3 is CAVGSRTNEKLFF. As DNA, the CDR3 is TGTGCCGTCGGGAGTAGAACTAATGAAAAACTGTTTTTT. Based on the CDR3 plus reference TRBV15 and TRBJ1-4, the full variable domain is DAMVIQNPRYQVTQFGKPVTLSCSQTLNHNVMYWYQQKSSQAPKLLFHYYDKDFNNEADTPDNFQSRRPNTSFCFLDIRSPGLGDTAMYLCAVGSRTNEKLFFGSGTQLSVL.

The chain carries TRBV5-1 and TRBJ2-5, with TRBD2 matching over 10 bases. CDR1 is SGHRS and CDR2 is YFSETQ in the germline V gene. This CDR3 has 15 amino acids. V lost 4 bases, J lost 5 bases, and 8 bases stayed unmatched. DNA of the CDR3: TGCGCCAGCAGCAGCGGGAGGGCCACAGTGGAGACCCAGTACTTC. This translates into CASSSGRATVETQYF.

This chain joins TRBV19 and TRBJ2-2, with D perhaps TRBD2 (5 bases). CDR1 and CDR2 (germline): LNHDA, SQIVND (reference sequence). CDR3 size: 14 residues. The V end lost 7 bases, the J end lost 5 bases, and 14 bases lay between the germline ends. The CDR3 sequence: CASTDYGSTGELFF. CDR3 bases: TGTGCCAGTACCGACTACGGGTCGACCGGGGAGCTGTTTTTT.

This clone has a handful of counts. The CDR3 sequence: CATSREGGSVTGELFF. For the CDR3, the DNA is TGTGCCACCAGCAGAGAGGGGGGGTCGGTGACCGGGGAGCTGTTTTTT. The gene calls are TRBV15 and TRBJ2-2; TRBD2 agrees at 7 bases. Germline CDR1 LNHNV, CDR2 YYDKDF (reference sequence). CDR3 length: 16 amino acids. V was clipped by 0 bases and J by 5 bases; unmatched bases: 6.